This T cell receptor (beta chain) was retrieved from a study of CD8 T cells in ankylosing spondylitis. Each CDR3 protein gets one entry after TCRdb re-called the 5' RACE reads with MiXCR. The sample lists 80,000 to 100,000 distinct CDR3 sequences; around 9.4% were seen once. Germline V CDR1 and CDR2: PRHDT, FYEKMQ (reference sequence). Trimming removed 5 bases at V and 1 base at J, with 14 bases between. This CDR3 has 15 amino acids. The TCR sequence derives from a male donor with ankylosing spondylitis or in good health (not recorded which). V gene TRBV13 combines with J gene TRBJ1-1, with D tentatively TRBD1 (6 bases). Sequences were obtained from blood, either unsorted or a sorted T cell fraction (not recorded which). CDR3: CASSPWGAGNTEAFF. As DNA, the CDR3 is TGTGCCAGCAGCCCCTGGGGGGCCGGGAACACTGAAGCTTTCTTT.